Listed below are T cell receptor beta chains from one sample, sequenced in a study. One entry per CDR3 protein, called by TCRdb with MiXCR from the 5' RACE reads. The sample carries 53,000 or so distinct CDR3 sequences, approximately 23% recorded once. Material: tumor-infiltrating naive CD4+ T cells sorted from the breast tumor. Source of these receptors: a female donor with breast cancer. Each CDR3 is given with its conserved first and last residue. A D gene is named only where the DNA matches it firmly. Expanded clones are given a class, and other clones once, few, many or no size at all.

CDR3 length	V gene	clone size	D gene	J gene	CDR3 protein	CDR3 DNA
15	TRBV27	.	.	TRBJ1-5	CASSSREGLSQPQHF	TGTGCCAGCAGTTCCAGGGAGGGATTGAGTCAGCCCCAGCATTTT
14	TRBV24-1	few	TRBD1	TRBJ1-5	CATGGQYSNQPQHF	TGTGCCACCGGGGGACAGTATAGCAATCAGCCCCAGCATTTT
16	TRBV19	few	.	TRBJ1-1	CASSNSRGSGNTEAFF	TGTGCCAGTAGTAACTCCAGGGGAAGTGGGAACACTGAAGCTTTCTTT
16	TRBV11-2	.	TRBD2	TRBJ2-1	CASGPRTSGRYNEQFF	TGTGCCAGCGGCCCCAGGACTAGCGGGAGGTACAATGAGCAGTTCTTC
17	TRBV27	.	TRBD1	TRBJ1-5	CASSTQSDRVRNQPQHF	TGTGCCAGCAGCACGCAGAGTGACAGGGTCCGGAATCAGCCCCAGCATTTT
16	TRBV4-1	few	.	TRBJ2-2	CASSQVLAANTGELFF	TGCGCCAGCAGCCAAGTCCTAGCTGCGAACACCGGGGAGCTGTTTTTT
14	TRBV5-1	few	TRBD2	TRBJ2-1	CASSHGLVDNEQFF	TGCGCCAGCAGTCATGGACTAGTCGACAATGAGCAGTTCTTC
12	TRBV15	.	.	TRBJ2-5	CATSRGQETQYF	TGTGCCACCAGCAGGGGTCAAGAGACCCAGTACTTC
13	TRBV12-3/TRBV12-4	few	.	TRBJ1-1	CASRKGGSTEAFF	TGTGCCAGCAGAAAAGGGGGTTCCACTGAAGCTTTCTTT
14	TRBV28	.	TRBD2	TRBJ2-7	CASRTSGQPYEQYF	TGTGCCAGCAGAACTAGCGGGCAACCCTACGAGCAGTACTTC
14	TRBV2	.	TRBD1	TRBJ1-5	CASSVGGGNQPQHF	TGTGCCAGCAGTGTAGGGGGCGGCAATCAGCCCCAGCATTTT
14	TRBV7-7	many	.	TRBJ2-3	CASSPSHAADTQYF	TGTGCTAGCAGCCCGTCCCACGCCGCAGATACGCAGTATTTT
14	TRBV5-1	few	.	TRBJ2-3	CASKDDLQEDTQYF	TGCGCCAGCAAGGACGATCTTCAGGAGGATACGCAGTATTTT
15	TRBV3-1	few	.	TRBJ2-1	CASSPGRSSYNEQFF	TGTGCCAGCAGCCCAGGGAGGAGCTCCTACAATGAGCAGTTCTTC
12	TRBV10-3	few	.	TRBJ1-2	CAISEQIYGYTF	TGTGCCATCAGTGAACAGATTTATGGCTACACCTTC
12	TRBV30	.	.	TRBJ1-6	CAWTAGNSPLHF	TGTGCCTGGACGGCGGGGAATTCACCCCTCCACTTT
14	TRBV5-1	many	.	TRBJ2-7	CASSLGTDHYEQYF	TGCGCCAGCAGCTTGGGCACGGATCACTACGAGCAGTACTTC
14	TRBV7-2	medium-sized	.	TRBJ2-5	CASSLETYQETQYF	TGTGCCAGCAGCTTAGAGACGTACCAAGAGACCCAGTACTTC
13	TRBV29-1	few	.	TRBJ2-5	CSVVGQNQETQYF	TGCAGCGTGGTAGGACAGAACCAAGAGACCCAGTACTTC
16	TRBV5-1	.	TRBD1	TRBJ2-2	CASSSGGPTNTGELFF	TGCGCCAGCAGCTCAGGGGGACCGACGAACACCGGGGAGCTGTTTTTT
14	TRBV5-1	many	.	TRBJ2-1	CASSGGDRYNEQFF	TGCGCCAGCAGTGGGGGAGATCGTTACAATGAGCAGTTCTTC
15	TRBV5-1	few	TRBD2	TRBJ2-7	CASSTGTSGYYEQYF	TGCGCCAGCAGCACGGGGACTAGCGGGTACTACGAGCAGTACTTC
14	TRBV12-3/TRBV12-4	.	.	TRBJ2-7	CASTRGAESYEQYF	TGTGCCAGCACCCGAGGGGCGGAATCCTACGAGCAGTACTTC
14	TRBV24-1	.	.	TRBJ1-2	CATSDNGLFYGYTF	TGTGCCACCAGTGACAATGGTCTATTCTATGGCTACACCTTC
14	TRBV7-9	.	.	TRBJ1-2	CASSFGGGARGYTF	TGTGCCAGCAGCTTTGGGGGGGGCGCACGGGGCTACACCTTC
16	TRBV7-9	.	TRBD1	TRBJ2-1	CANSLVPRGLGNEQFF	TGTGCCAACAGCTTAGTTCCCAGGGGGCTCGGCAATGAGCAGTTCTTC
14	TRBV6-2/TRBV6-3	.	.	TRBJ2-7	CASSPSGKPYEQYF	TGTGCCAGCAGTCCATCGGGGAAACCCTACGAGCAGTACTTC
14	TRBV6-1	.	.	TRBJ1-5	CASMSGNSNQPQHF	TGTGCCAGCATGAGCGGGAATAGCAATCAGCCCCAGCATTTT